One and the same sample provided the 16 T cell receptor beta chains below, sequenced in a study of CD8 T cells in ankylosing spondylitis (dated by TCRdb to the late 2010s). General study outcomes and caveats: A TCR beta motif made up of several highly homologous amino acid variants appeared to be characteristic of blood from ankylosing spondylitis patients.

Receptors were amplified or captured by 5' RACE. The data were produced on an Illumina HiSeq 2500. Using fastp at Q25 and MiXCR, TCRdb reprocessed the public reads and kept productive beta chains. Here each entry gathers all rows of one CDR3 protein and keeps the most common genes and DNA. The sample records about 510,000 distinct CDR3 sequences, approximately 5% of which are singletons. The ten largest clones represent around 3.5% of the sample. These receptors' targets are unknown. Material: blood, either unsorted or a sorted T cell fraction (not recorded which). The receptors here all came from a male donor with ankylosing spondylitis.

This clonotype was seen a handful of times. CDR3 coding DNA: TGTGCCAGCACCGATGGGGGGAAGGATACGCAGTATTTT. Translated, it gives CASTDGGKDTQYF. The chain carries TRBV2 and TRBJ2-3; weak D call: TRBD2 (6 bases). Germline V gene data show CDR1 as SNHLY and CDR2 as FYNNEI. The CDR3 length is 13 residues. Trimming took 7 bases from V and 6 from J, leaving 14 bases between them.

This clonotype was counted ten times or more. V and J are TRBV20-1 and TRBJ2-1; 8 bases align to TRBD1. J lost 4 bases, V lost 8 bases, and 13 bases had no gene match. The CDR3 is 15 residues long. Germline V gene lookup returns CDR1 DFQATT and CDR2 SNEGSKA (reference sequence). The CDR3, as DNA: TGCAGTACCCTAGCCACAGGGGGAGCGTACAATGAGCAGTTCTTC. Its translation: CSTLATGGAYNEQFF.

At least ten counts were recorded for this clonotype. The chain carries TRBV28 and TRBJ2-5; no clear D gene. The CDR3 length is 12 residues. V lost 6 bases, J lost 2 bases, and 7 bases lay in between. Per the germline V gene, CDR1 is MDHEN and CDR2 is SYDVKM. The CDR3 DNA reads TGTGCCAGCAGGACTGATCAAGAGACCCAGTACTTC. Amino acids: CASRTDQETQYF.

In its sample, this clonotype was seen many times. The chain employs TRBV25-1 and TRBJ2-2; the match to TRBD1 covers 9 bases. The junction had 9 bases not matched to a gene; V was cut back by 4 bases and J by 9 bases. The CDR3 sequence is 15 residues long. Germline values: CDR1 MGHDK, CDR2 SYGVNS. Written as DNA, the CDR3 is TGTGCCAGCAGTGGCACAGGGGGCCGAGCGTGGGAGCTGTTTTTT. Translation: CASSGTGGRAWELFF.

This clonotype was observed at least ten times. A read error may account for a junction end that differs from germline. The chain couples TRBV5-1 to TRBJ2-3, with D tentatively TRBD1 (5 bases). From germline, CDR1 is SGHRS and CDR2 YFSETQ. CDR3 size: 13 residues. CDR3 loop: CASSLQGRDPQYF. CDR3 nucleotide sequence: TGCGCCAGCAGCTTGCAGGGCCGAGATCCGCAGTATTTT.

This chain joins TRBV7-8 and TRBJ2-7, with 8 bases lining up with TRBD2. The junction had 15 bases not matched to a gene; V was cut back by 5 bases and J by 3 bases. CDR3 length: 17 residues. The V gene's germline CDR1 is SGHVS and CDR2 FQNEAQ. CDR3: CASSPMGGGTLGYEQYF. Written as DNA, the CDR3 is TGTGCCAGCAGCCCCATGGGCGGGGGGACCTTGGGCTACGAGCAGTACTTC.

There are many counts of this clonotype. This chain links TRBV5-1 with TRBJ2-1, with 8 nucleotides matching TRBD1. J lost 4 bases, V lost 0 bases, and 0 bases had no gene match. The CDR3 contains 14 residues. Germline assignment: CDR1 SGHRS and CDR2 YFSETQ. Written as DNA, the CDR3 is TGCGCCAGCAGCTTGGGGGACAGGTACAATGAGCAGTTCTTC. Encoded protein: CASSLGDRYNEQFF. The full variable domain, in which reference TRBV5-1 and TRBJ2-1 provide the parts outside the CDR3, is KAGVTQTPRYLIKTRGQQVTLSCSPISGHRSVSWYQQTPGQGLQFLFEYFSETQRNKGNFPGRFSGRQFSNSRSEMNVSTLELGDSALYLCASSLGDRYNEQFFGPGTRLTVL.

This clonotype was counted ten times or more. This chain uses TRBV29-1 with TRBJ1-1, with D possibly matching TRBD1 (5 bases). Germline CDR1 reads SQVTM; CDR2 reads ANQGSEA. The CDR3 runs 13 residues. Trimming shortened V by 6 bases and J by 1 base, and 12 bases separated the two germline ends. The CDR3 DNA reads as TGCAGCGTACAGACAGTTAGGAACACTGAAGCTTTCTTT. It translates to CSVQTVRNTEAFF.

This clonotype was seen many times. Here the CDR3 DNA reads TGCAGTGCTGTTTACAGTTACTCTGGAAACACCATATATTTT. Translated: CSAVYSYSGNTIYF. This sequence joins TRBV20-1 and TRBJ1-3, with D hard to call. The CDR3 length is 14 residues. Germline CDR1 reads DFQATT; CDR2 reads SNEGSKA (reference sequence). Trimming removed 5 bases at V and 0 bases at J, with 11 bases between.

J is TRBJ1-1 and V is TRBV7-9; 10 bases map to TRBD1. The CDR3 totals 13 residues. The germline gives CDR1 SEHNR, CDR2 FQNEAQ (reference sequence). V gave up 5 bases and J gave up 7 bases; unmatched junction bases: 4. The CDR3 DNA reads TGTGCCAGCAGCGCGGGGGACAGGGGTGAAGCTTTCTTT. Protein: CASSAGDRGEAFF.

This clonotype was seen ten or more times. The chain recombines TRBV4-3 with TRBJ2-4; D not certain. Trimming took off 1 base at V and 5 bases at J, with 9 bases between the two ends. CDR3 size: 14 residues. Germline CDR1 reads LGHNA; CDR2 reads YSLEER. The CDR3 DNA sequence: TGCGCCAGCAGCCAAGGACGGAATCAAAACATTCAGTACTTC. It specifies CASSQGRNQNIQYF.

This clonotype has at least ten counts. The CDR3: CSTLGLAGLTDTQYF. CDR3 nucleotide sequence: TGCAGTACTTTGGGACTAGCGGGTCTGACAGATACGCAGTATTTT. V is TRBV20-1 and J is TRBJ2-3, with TRBD2 matching over 12 bases. The CDR3 sequence is 15 residues long. V shed 8 bases and J 3 bases; nucleotides not matched to a gene: 9. From germline, CDR1 is DFQATT and CDR2 SNEGSKA (reference sequence).

This clonotype was detected only a few times. Here the CDR3 DNA reads TGTGCCAGCAGATGGACTGAGGGAGGCTACACCTTC. Its translation is CASRWTEGGYTF. The rearrangement links TRBV6-1 to TRBJ1-2, with D unclear. Looked up from germline, CDR1 is MNHNS and CDR2 is SASEGT. This CDR3 is built from 12 residues. V dropped 6 bases and J dropped 8 bases, with 13 bases sitting between them.

On this clonotype itself: A much more abundant neighbour one base away suggests this may be a read error. The chain uses TRBV6-6 and TRBJ2-3, with D unresolved. The length of the CDR3 is 12 residues. V was trimmed by 4 bases and J by 7 bases, leaving 9 bases between them. The germline CDR1 and CDR2 sequences are MNHNY and SVGAGI (reference sequence). CDR3 sequence reads: CASSWNMYTQYF. The CDR3 nucleotides are TGTGCCAGCAGTTGGAACATGTATACGCAGTATTTT.

This clonotype has at least ten counts. The chain is built from TRBV20-1 and TRBJ2-7, with a tentative D call TRBD2 (5 bases). The CDR3 consists of 11 residues. V was clipped by 4 bases and J by 7 bases, with 11 bases between them. Germline V gene sequence: CDR1 DFQATT, CDR2 SNEGSKA (reference sequence). CDR3 sequence: CSAILDREQYF. CDR3 coding DNA: TGCAGTGCTATACTAGATCGGGAGCAGTACTTC.

This clonotype has ten or more counts. The rearrangement joins TRBV12-3 or TRBV12-4 to TRBJ2-2; 8 bases fit TRBD2. The CDR3 length is 15 residues. V shed 7 bases and J 2 bases; nucleotides not matched to a gene: 6. The CDR3 nucleotides are TGTGCCAGCATCCGGGGGGGACAAAACACCGGGGAGCTGTTTTTT. Residues: CASIRGGQNTGELFF.